Following are 18 T cell receptor beta chains from one sample sequenced in a study of blood T cells in healthy people across ages. With a J-beta primer mix and a sample-barcoded 5' primer, a second PCR ran roughly 7 to 11 cycles. TCRdb reprocessed the 5' RACE reads with MiXCR, giving one entry per CDR3 protein. The profile covers fewer than 2,000,000 distinct CDR3 sequences, with around 42% appearing a single time and more than 20% taken by the ten largest. Material: blood. These TCRs come from a human donor in good health.

The J gene is TRBJ1-1, the V gene TRBV20-1; no clear D gene. This CDR3 has 13 residues. Germline V lookup: CDR1 DFQATT, CDR2 SNEGSKA (reference sequence). V was pared by 3 bases and J by 0 bases, with 8 bases between. CDR3 sequence reads: CSARWQVNTEAFF. CDR3 nucleotides: TGCAGTGCTAGGTGGCAGGTGAACACTGAAGCTTTCTTT.

The sample holds a few counts of this clonotype. V is TRBV6-6 and J is TRBJ1-2; perhaps TRBD1 as D (5 bases). The CDR3 runs 15 residues. With 5 bases removed from V and 2 bases from J, the gap between germline ends came to 15 bases. CDR1 and CDR2 (germline): MNHNY, SVGAGI (reference sequence). The CDR3 DNA reads as TGTGCCAGCAGTCCCGAAAGGGGCTTAAACTATGGCTACACCTTC. This translates into CASSPERGLNYGYTF.

This chain links TRBV15 with TRBJ1-5; no firm D call. The length of the CDR3 is 16 residues. With 2 bases removed from V and 0 bases from J, the gap between germline ends came to 11 bases. Germline V gene lookup returns CDR1 LNHNV and CDR2 YYDKDF (reference sequence). CDR3 DNA sequence: TGTGCCACCAGCAGATGGAGACGACTTAGCAATCAGCCCCAGCATTTT. Encoded protein: CATSRWRRLSNQPQHF.

Concerning this clonotype itself: The junction and the germline gene differ at one end; a read error may be behind it. This chain joins TRBV4-1 and TRBJ2-7; possibly TRBD2 for D (7 bases). The CDR3 has 16 amino acids. Germline assignment: CDR1 MGHRA and CDR2 YSYEKL. CDR3 coding DNA: TGCGCCAACAGCCAAGAACGGGGGGCCACCCCCTACGAGCAGTACTTC. Amino acids: CANSQERGATPYEQYF.

CDR3 nucleotides: TGTGCCAGCAGTGAATCGCCAGGGGTCAACCAAGAGACCCAGTACTTC. Protein sequence: CASSESPGVNQETQYF. The genes are TRBV2 and TRBJ2-5, with D perhaps TRBD1 (6 bases). Trimming stripped 2 bases from V and 0 bases from J, with 13 bases between. Germline-derived CDR1 and CDR2 are SNHLY and FYNNEI. This CDR3 region has 16 residues.

The rearrangement joins TRBV4-3 to TRBJ1-2, with unresolved D. The length of the CDR3 is 14 residues. Trimming cost V 4 bases and J 8 bases, with 17 bases left between them. The germline V gene has CDR1 LGHNA and CDR2 YSLEER. The CDR3, as DNA: TGCGCCAGCAGCCCCACGGCGGTAGGGCGCGGCTACACCTTC. Its translation is CASSPTAVGRGYTF.

This clonotype has more than one count but fewer than ten. V usage is TRBV18 and J usage is TRBJ2-5; 7 bases agree with TRBD2. Germline V gene lookup returns CDR1 KGHSH and CDR2 LQKENI. This CDR3 is 15 amino acids long. The junction had 7 bases not matched to a gene; V was cut back by 4 bases and J by 2 bases. The CDR3 nucleotides are TGTGCCAGCTCACTCTCTTGGACTAGTCAAGAGACCCAGTACTTC. The encoded protein is CASSLSWTSQETQYF.

The table lists this clonotype with many counts. The chain employs TRBV7-9 and TRBJ2-5; D unclear. There are 11 residues in the CDR3. The germline CDR1 and CDR2 sequences are SEHNR and FQNEAQ (reference sequence). The germline V and J ends were trimmed by 5 bases and 3 bases, with 4 bases remaining between them. CDR3 protein: CASSKKETQYF. The DNA for the CDR3 is TGTGCCAGCAGCAAAAAAGAGACCCAGTACTTC. Drawing the rest from reference TRBV7-9 and TRBJ2-5, the complete variable domain is DTGVSQNPRHKITKRGQNVTFRCDPISEHNRLYWYRQTLGQGPEFLTYFQNEAQLEKSRLLSDRFSAERPKGSFSTLEIQRTEQGDSAMYLCASSKKETQYFGPGTRLLVL.

The chain has TRBV20-1 and TRBJ2-7, with TRBD2 matching 8 bases. CDR1 is DFQATT and CDR2 is SNEGSKA in the germline V gene (reference sequence). Losses at the gene ends were 6 bases for V and 5 bases for J; bases not matched to a gene: 15. This CDR3 region has 15 residues. CDR3 nucleotides: TGCAGTGCCCCCCGAGGGTCGGGAGGGGAAAACGAGCAGTACTTC. Its protein is CSAPRGSGGENEQYF.

The V gene is TRBV29-1, the J gene TRBJ2-3; D may be TRBD2 (5 bases). V lost 7 bases and J 0 bases, leaving 8 bases between the germline ends. CDR3 length equals 12 residues. CDR1 SQVTM and CDR2 ANQGSEA come from the germline V gene. The CDR3 DNA sequence: TGCAGCGGCAGGACTAGCACAGATACGCAGTATTTT. This translates into CSGRTSTDTQYF.

The chain has TRBV6-4 and TRBJ2-1; possibly TRBD1 for D (7 bases). This CDR3 comprises 13 residues. Trimming took 7 bases from V and 5 from J, leaving 12 bases between them. The germline CDR1 and CDR2 sequences are MRHNA and SNTAGT. The CDR3 DNA reads TGTGCCAGCATCAGGGGGGCCCACAATGAGCAGTTCTTC. Its translation: CASIRGAHNEQFF.

This clonotype was observed a handful of times. V usage is TRBV2 and J usage is TRBJ1-2; D may be TRBD1 (6 bases). The germline V and J ends were trimmed by 6 bases and 6 bases, with 14 bases remaining between them. Germline lookup yields CDR1 SNHLY and CDR2 FYNNEI. This CDR3 contains 13 residues. In nucleotides, the CDR3 is TGTGCCAGCAGGGCCAATGAGGGGGATGGCTACACCTTC. Residues: CASRANEGDGYTF. Full variable domain (rest looked up from reference TRBV2 and TRBJ1-2): EPEVTQTPSHQVTQMGQEVILRCVPISNHLYFYWYRQILGQKVEFLVSFYNNEISEKSEIFDDQFSVERPDGSNFTLKIRSTKLEDSAMYFCASRANEGDGYTFGSGTRLTVV.

This chain links TRBV7-2 with TRBJ1-2; a possible D gene is TRBD1 (6 bases). Per germline, CDR1 SGHTA and CDR2 FQGNSA. This CDR3 spans 13 amino acids. Trimming pared 2 bases from V and 8 bases from J, leaving 12 bases between. The CDR3 is CASSLQNRAGYTF. As DNA, the CDR3 is TGTGCCAGCAGCTTACAGAACAGGGCCGGCTACACCTTC.

Notes on this clonotype: An end of the junction does not agree with germline; a read error may underlie this. The rearrangement joins TRBV28 to TRBJ2-4; D not resolved. The end of the DNA aligns better with TRBJ2-7, so the J call may be wrong. The germline gives CDR1 MDHEN, CDR2 SYDVKM. The CDR3 loop spans 15 amino acids. The CDR3 DNA reads TGTACCAGCAGTTCGCCTTCACCACCGGCCTACGAGCAGTACTTC. Encoded protein: CTSSSPSPPAYEQYF.

This clonotype occurred many times. This may come from a read error, since a much larger clone is one base off. The J gene is TRBJ2-5, the V gene TRBV28, with D maybe TRBD2 (7 bases). V was trimmed by 2 bases and J by 4 bases, leaving 14 bases between them. The CDR3 contains 15 residues. CDR1 is MDHEN, CDR2 SYDVKM, per germline. The CDR3 region is CASSLRAGASETQYF. Here the CDR3 DNA reads TGTGCCAGCAGTTTACGGGCGGGGGCTTCAGAGACCCAGTACTTC.

The chain uses TRBV7-2 and TRBJ2-1; D gene unclear. Germline values: CDR1 SGHTA, CDR2 FQGNSA. V was cut by 4 bases and J by 5 bases, with 9 bases left in between. The CDR3 extends over 13 amino acids. The CDR3 region is CASSSPRHNEQFF. CDR3 bases: TGTGCCAGCAGCTCCCCTAGACACAATGAGCAGTTCTTC.

The chain carries TRBV9 and TRBJ1-2; TRBD1 aligns across 7 bases. Losses at the gene ends were 4 bases for V and 4 bases for J; bases not matched to a gene: 7. Germline V gene lookup returns CDR1 SGDLS and CDR2 YYNGEE. There are 14 residues in the CDR3. The CDR3 loop reads CASSTTGQRYGYTF. CDR3 DNA sequence: TGTGCCAGCAGCACGACGGGACAGCGCTATGGCTACACCTTC.

This clonotype was detected only a few times. The chain employs TRBV7-9 and TRBJ1-4; 8 bases are a match to TRBD1. The J segment lost 5 bases and the V segment lost 4 bases, leaving 6 bases of the junction unmatched. Germline-derived CDR1 and CDR2 are SEHNR and FQNEAQ (reference sequence). CDR3 length equals 15 residues. The chain's CDR3 is CASSSRTGRNEKLFF. The CDR3 coding sequence is TGTGCCAGCAGCTCGCGGACAGGGAGAAATGAAAAACTGTTTTTT.